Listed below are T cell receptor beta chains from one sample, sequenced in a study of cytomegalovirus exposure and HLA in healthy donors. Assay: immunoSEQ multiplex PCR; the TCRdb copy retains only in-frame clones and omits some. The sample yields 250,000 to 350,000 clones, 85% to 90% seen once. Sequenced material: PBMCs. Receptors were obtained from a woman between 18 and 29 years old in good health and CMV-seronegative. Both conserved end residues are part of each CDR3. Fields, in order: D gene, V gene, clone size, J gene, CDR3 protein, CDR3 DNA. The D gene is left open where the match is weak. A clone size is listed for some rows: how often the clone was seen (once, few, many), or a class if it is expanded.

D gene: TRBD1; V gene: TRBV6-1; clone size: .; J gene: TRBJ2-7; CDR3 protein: CASSEIATGRGEQYF; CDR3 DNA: TGTGCCAGCAGTGAAATAGCGACAGGGCGTGGTGAGCAGTACTTC
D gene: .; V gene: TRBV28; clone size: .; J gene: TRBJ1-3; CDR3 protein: CASSRGGPFSGNTIYF; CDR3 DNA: TGTGCCAGCAGTAGGGGGGGGCCCTTCTCTGGAAACACCATATATTTT
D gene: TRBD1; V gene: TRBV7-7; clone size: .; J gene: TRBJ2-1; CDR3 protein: CASSAKWDSNEQFF; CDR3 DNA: TGTGCTAGCAGCGCAAAATGGGACAGCAATGAGCAGTTCTTC
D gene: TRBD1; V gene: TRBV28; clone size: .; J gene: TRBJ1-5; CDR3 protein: CASSPAGTGGNQPQHF; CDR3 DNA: TGTGCCAGCAGTCCAGCCGGGACAGGGGGCAATCAGCCCCAGCATTTT
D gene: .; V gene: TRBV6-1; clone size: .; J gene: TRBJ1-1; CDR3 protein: CASSPWTGQNTEAFF; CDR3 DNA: TGTGCCAGCAGCCCCTGGACTGGTCAAAACACTGAAGCTTTCTTT
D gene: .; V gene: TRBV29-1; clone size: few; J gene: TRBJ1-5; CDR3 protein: CSVGLQGQPQHF; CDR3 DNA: TGCAGCGTTGGTCTACAGGGACAGCCCCAGCATTTT
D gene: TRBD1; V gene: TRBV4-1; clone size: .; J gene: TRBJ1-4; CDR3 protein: CASREGARDEKLFF; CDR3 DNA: TGCGCCAGCAGAGAGGGGGCGAGGGATGAAAAACTGTTTTTT
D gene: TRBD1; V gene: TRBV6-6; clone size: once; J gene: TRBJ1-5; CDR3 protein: CASRQPGQAYKPQHF; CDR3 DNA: TGTGCCAGCAGACAACCGGGACAGGCATATAAGCCCCAGCATTTT
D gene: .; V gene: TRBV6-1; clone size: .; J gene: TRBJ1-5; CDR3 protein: CASSGGQGSQPQHF; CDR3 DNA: TGTGCCAGCAGCGGCGGGCAGGGGAGTCAGCCCCAGCATTTT
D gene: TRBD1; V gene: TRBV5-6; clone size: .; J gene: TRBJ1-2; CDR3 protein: CASSSGTGGRYGYTF; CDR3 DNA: TGTGCCAGCAGCAGTGGGACAGGGGGTCGCTATGGCTACACCTTC
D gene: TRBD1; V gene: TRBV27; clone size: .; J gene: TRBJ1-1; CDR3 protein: CASSLLLGGQGSTFF; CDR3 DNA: TGTGCCAGCAGTTTACTTTTAGGGGGACAGGGATCAACTTTCTTT
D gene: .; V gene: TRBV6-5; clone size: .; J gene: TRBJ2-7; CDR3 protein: CASSYKDFPTYEQYF; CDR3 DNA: TGTGCCAGCAGTTACAAGGACTTTCCAACCTACGAGCAGTACTTC
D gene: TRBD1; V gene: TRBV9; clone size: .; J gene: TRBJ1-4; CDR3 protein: CASRGQGANEKLFF; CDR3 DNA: TGTGCCAGCAGGGGACAGGGGGCGAATGAAAAACTGTTTTTT
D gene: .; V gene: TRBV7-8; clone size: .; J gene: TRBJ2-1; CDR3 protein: CASSFRDIPSYNEQFF; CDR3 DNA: TGTGCCAGCAGCTTCCGGGACATTCCCTCCTACAATGAGCAGTTCTTC
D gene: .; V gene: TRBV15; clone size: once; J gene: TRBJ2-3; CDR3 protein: CATSRQSYTDTQYF; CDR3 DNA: TGTGCCACCAGCAGACAATCCTACACAGATACGCAGTATTTT
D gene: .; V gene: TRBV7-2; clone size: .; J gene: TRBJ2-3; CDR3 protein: CASSPPGGTDTQYF; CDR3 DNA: TGTGCCAGCAGCCCTCCGGGGGGCACAGATACGCAGTATTTT
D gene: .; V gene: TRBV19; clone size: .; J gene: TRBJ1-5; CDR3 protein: CASTNGAGNQPQHF; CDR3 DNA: TGTGCCAGCACTAATGGGGCAGGTAATCAGCCCCAGCATTTT
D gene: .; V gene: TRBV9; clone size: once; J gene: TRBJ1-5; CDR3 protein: CASSSSGLSQPQHF; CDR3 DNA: TGTGCCAGCAGCTCCTCAGGGTTAAGTCAGCCCCAGCATTTT
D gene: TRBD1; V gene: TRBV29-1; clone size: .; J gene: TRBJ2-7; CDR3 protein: CSVAGQARYEQYF; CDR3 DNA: TGCAGCGTTGCGGGACAGGCGAGATACGAGCAGTACTTC
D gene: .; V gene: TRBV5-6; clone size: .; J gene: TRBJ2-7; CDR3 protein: CASSLAERTVSYEQYF; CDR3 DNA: TGTGCCAGCAGCTTGGCGGAGAGGACAGTCTCCTACGAGCAGTACTTC
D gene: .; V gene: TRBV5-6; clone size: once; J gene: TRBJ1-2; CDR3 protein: CASSAGYGYTF; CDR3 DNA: TGTGCCAGCAGCGCGGGCTATGGCTACACCTTC
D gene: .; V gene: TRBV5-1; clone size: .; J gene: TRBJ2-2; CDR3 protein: CASSDGGGTGELFF; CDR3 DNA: TGCGCCAGCAGCGATGGAGGAGGGACCGGGGAGCTGTTTTTT